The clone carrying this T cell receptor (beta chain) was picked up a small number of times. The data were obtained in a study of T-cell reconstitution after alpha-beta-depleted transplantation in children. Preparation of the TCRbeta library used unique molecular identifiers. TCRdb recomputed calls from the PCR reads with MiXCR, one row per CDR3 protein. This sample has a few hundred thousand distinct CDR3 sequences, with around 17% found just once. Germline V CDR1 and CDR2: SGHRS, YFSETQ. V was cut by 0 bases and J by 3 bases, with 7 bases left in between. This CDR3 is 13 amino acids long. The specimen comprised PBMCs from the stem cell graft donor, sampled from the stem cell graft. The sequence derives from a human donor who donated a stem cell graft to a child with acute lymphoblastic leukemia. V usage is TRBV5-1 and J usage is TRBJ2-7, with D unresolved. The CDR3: CASSLAVFYEQYF. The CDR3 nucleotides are TGCGCCAGCAGCTTGGCGGTTTTCTACGAGCAGTACTTC.